This T cell receptor beta chain stems from a study of cytomegalovirus exposure and HLA in healthy donors. As regards this clone: Its antigen is unknown.

Both 60 Vbeta primers and 13 Jbeta primers went into the PCR. TCRdb's table, derived via immunoSEQ multiplex PCR, lists solely in-frame clones and lacks some. The sample carries about 86,000 clones, roughly 80% recorded once. Study conclusions and caveats: Among the most significant clusters, several appeared linked to common viral pathogens in a later analysis.

Trimming removed 4 bases from V and 5 bases from J; junction bases left unmatched: 4. Germline CDR1 reads KGHSH; CDR2 reads LQKENI. CDR3 length: 14 residues. The chain is built from TRBV18 and TRBJ1-1; the match to TRBD1 covers 10 bases. The receptor comes from a woman between 35 and 50 years old in good health and CMV-seropositive. Material: PBMCs. CDR3 in amino acids: CASSRQGARTEAFF. Written as DNA, the CDR3 is TGTGCCAGCTCACGACAGGGGGCGAGGACTGAAGCTTTCTTT.